Shown below are 6 T cell receptor beta chains from a single sample sequenced in a study of blood T cell repertoires in COVID-19. Method: immunoSEQ multiplex PCR; TCRdb's copy keeps in-frame clones and lacks some. The data contain approximately 290,000 clones, 75% to 95% of them seen just once; the ten biggest clones take up 1.1%. Sequenced material: PBMCs or T cells enriched from blood (not recorded which). The receptors stem from a woman between 25 and 40 years old who had recovered from COVID-19.

This rearrangement joins TRBV4-2 to TRBJ1-2, with 8 bases that match TRBD1. The CDR3 sequence is 16 residues long. V dropped 1 base and J dropped 0; count of bases not matched to a gene: 4. Germline V gene lookup returns CDR1 LGHNA and CDR2 YNFKEQ. The CDR3 spells CASSQARDRTNYGYTF. DNA of the CDR3: TGTGCCAGCAGCCAAGCCCGGGACAGGACTAACTATGGCTACACCTTC.

This chain links TRBV6-2 or TRBV6-3 with TRBJ2-5, with TRBD2 identical over 13 bases. CDR1 and CDR2 (germline): MNHEY, SVGEGT. CDR3 length: 15 residues. Trimming cost V 3 bases and J 5 bases; bases outside gene matches: 3. The CDR3 is CASSYGTSGMETQYF. The DNA for the CDR3 is TGTGCCAGCAGTTATGGGACTAGCGGGATGGAGACCCAGTACTTC.

The gene calls are TRBV19 and TRBJ1-2, with TRBD1 matching over 7 bases. Losses at the gene ends were 4 bases for V and 4 bases for J; bases not matched to a gene: 6. CDR1 and CDR2 (germline): LNHDA, SQIVND (reference sequence). This CDR3 contains 14 residues. The CDR3 protein is CASSTGQFLYGYTF. DNA of the CDR3: TGTGCCAGTAGTACGGGACAGTTCCTCTATGGCTACACCTTC.

This chain links TRBV5-1 with TRBJ1-4, with 9 bases that match TRBD1. Germline V lookup: CDR1 SGHRS, CDR2 YFSETQ. This CDR3 region has 16 residues. Trimming cost V 4 bases and J 4 bases; bases outside gene matches: 8. CDR3 sequence (DNA): TGCGCCAGCAGCGGGACAGGGAGGGGAGGTAATGAAAAACTGTTTTTT. Its protein is CASSGTGRGGNEKLFF.

This clone showed up just once. The chain combines TRBV7-6 with TRBJ2-7, with 10 bases matching TRBD2. V was clipped by 5 bases and J by 3 bases; unmatched bases: 7. The CDR3 loop spans 15 amino acids. CDR1 is SGHVS and CDR2 is FNYEAQ in the germline V gene. The chain's CDR3 is CASSGLAGAYYEQYF. The CDR3 coding sequence is TGTGCCAGCAGCGGGCTAGCGGGAGCTTACTACGAGCAGTACTTC.

This clone was seen only once. V gene TRBV5-1 combines with J gene TRBJ2-3; TRBD2 agrees at 13 bases. The V gene end was trimmed by 3 bases and the J gene end by 5 bases; junction bases not matched to a gene: 3. CDR3 length equals 15 residues. CDR1 and CDR2 from the germline V gene are SGHRS and YFSETQ. The CDR3 sequence: CASSSGTSGKDTQYF. CDR3 nucleotide sequence: TGCGCCAGCAGCTCTGGGACTAGCGGGAAAGATACGCAGTATTTT.